Below are 13 T cell receptor beta chains sequenced from a single sample in a study of blood T cell repertoires in COVID-19. TCRdb's copy holds only in-frame clones and misses some; the assay was immunoSEQ multiplex PCR. The sample records around 180,000 clones, 70% to 90% being singletons. Sequenced material: peripheral blood. The receptors come from a man aged 70-80 years with active or convalescent COVID-19.

V and J are TRBV10-3 and TRBJ2-2; 8 nucleotides match TRBD1. V was clipped by 8 bases and J by 5 bases; unmatched bases: 1. This CDR3 is built from 12 residues. The germline CDR1 and CDR2 sequences are ENHRY and SYGVKD. The CDR3 DNA sequence: TGTGCCATCGACAGGGGTACCGGGGAGCTGTTTTTT. Translation: CAIDRGTGELFF.

CDR3 region: CASSLSGGTQPQHF. CDR3 DNA: TGTGCCAGCAGTTTGTCCGGGGGTACTCAGCCCCAGCATTTT. The V and J genes are TRBV28 and TRBJ1-5; the D gene is possibly TRBD1 (5 bases). The CDR3 contains 14 residues. The V gene lost 3 bases and the J gene lost 6 bases, with 12 bases spanning the gap. Germline loops: CDR1 MDHEN, CDR2 SYDVKM.

The V gene is TRBV18, the J gene TRBJ1-1, with 8 bases aligning to TRBD1. Germline CDR1 and CDR2: KGHSH and LQKENI. The CDR3 runs to 12 residues. The trim removed 1 base at V and 11 bases at J, leaving 3 bases unmatched. CDR3 sequence reads: CASSPLQGVAFF. As DNA, the CDR3 is TGTGCCAGCTCACCACTACAGGGGGTGGCTTTCTTT.

The V and J genes are TRBV7-6 and TRBJ1-1; 11 bases agree with TRBD1. V lost 4 bases, J lost 3 bases, and 7 bases stayed unmatched. Germline CDR1 and CDR2: SGHVS and FNYEAQ. The CDR3 covers 16 residues. The CDR3 DNA reads as TGTGCCAGCAGCTCGAACCGGGACAGGGGGTACACTGAAGCTTTCTTT. This sequence encodes CASSSNRDRGYTEAFF.

The chain joins TRBV24-1 to TRBJ1-5; 8 bases line up with TRBD1. The CDR3 loop spans 16 amino acids. The ends lost 9 bases at V and 1 base at J; junction bases unmatched: 10. Germline CDR1 is KGHDR and CDR2 is SFDVKD. CDR3 bases: TGTGCCACCTCGACAGGGGAAATATCAAGCAATCAGCCCCAGCATTTT. This sequence encodes CATSTGEISSNQPQHF.

The table lists this clone with a count of one. The chain combines TRBV30 with TRBJ2-1; 13 bases agree with TRBD2. V trimming: 2 bases; J trimming: 7 bases; junction bases outside the gene matches: 8. Germline V CDR1 and CDR2: GTSNPN, SVGIG (reference sequence). This CDR3 is 16 amino acids long. CDR3 sequence (DNA): TGTGCCTGGAGTTTGTGGGGACTAGCGGGAATTAATGAGCAGTTCTTC. As protein: CAWSLWGLAGINEQFF.

This chain links TRBV18 with TRBJ2-3; D uncertain. Germline V gene lookup returns CDR1 KGHSH and CDR2 LQKENI. The CDR3 is 12 amino acids. The germline V and J ends were trimmed by 3 bases and 5 bases, with 6 bases remaining between them. The CDR3 here is CASSPRLDTQYF. The CDR3 bases are TGTGCCAGCTCACCCCGTCTAGATACGCAGTATTTT. Based on the CDR3 plus reference TRBV18 and TRBJ2-3, the full variable domain is NAGVMQNPRHLVRRRGQEARLRCSPMKGHSHVYWYRQLPEEGLKFMVYLQKENIIDESGMPKERFSAEFPKEGPSILRIQQVVRGDSAAYFCASSPRLDTQYFGPGTRLTVL.

The CDR3 region is CASSSNERVLGYNEQFF. The CDR3 DNA is TGTGCCAGCAGCTCGAACGAGCGGGTCCTGGGGTACAATGAGCAGTTCTTC. The rearrangement joins TRBV7-9 to TRBJ2-1; possible D gene TRBD2, 6 bases. Trimming removed 4 bases from V and 4 bases from J, with 20 bases in between. The CDR3 contains 17 residues. Germline CDR1 is SEHNR and CDR2 is FQNEAQ (reference sequence).

The rearrangement uses TRBV19 and TRBJ2-1; D unresolved. CDR1 and CDR2 (germline): LNHDA, SQIVND (reference sequence). V lost 3 bases to trimming and J lost 9 bases, with 12 bases between them. The CDR3 is 13 residues long. CDR3: CASSILSFGEQFF. The DNA of the CDR3 is TGTGCCAGTAGTATTCTGAGCTTTGGTGAGCAGTTCTTC.

This clone showed up just once. The chain combines TRBV7-2 with TRBJ2-1; 9 bases are shared with TRBD1. V lost 3 bases and J lost 4; bases outside the gene matches: 1. Looked up from germline, CDR1 is SGHTA and CDR2 is FQGNSA. CDR3 length equals 14 residues. The CDR3 spells CASSLDRGYNEQFF. In DNA, the CDR3 is TGTGCCAGCAGCTTGGACAGGGGTTACAATGAGCAGTTCTTC. Based on the CDR3 plus reference TRBV7-2 and TRBJ2-1, the full variable domain is GAGVSQSPSNKVTEKGKDVELRCDPISGHTALYWYRQSLGQGLEFLIYFQGNSAPDKSGLPSDRFSAERTGGSVSTLTIQRTQQEDSAVYLCASSLDRGYNEQFFGPGTRLTVL.

This rearrangement joins TRBV5-1 to TRBJ1-1; weak D call: TRBD1 (5 bases). Trimming removed 4 bases at V and 3 bases at J, with 10 bases between. CDR1 and CDR2 from the germline V gene are SGHRS and YFSETQ. The CDR3 extends over 13 amino acids. DNA of the CDR3: TGCGCCAGCAGCCCTTGGGGGGACACTGAAGCTTTCTTT. This encodes CASSPWGDTEAFF.

The table lists this clone with a count of one. The genes are TRBV5-6 and TRBJ1-1, with D tentatively TRBD1 (6 bases). Trimming shortened V by 7 bases and J by 3 bases, and 19 bases separated the two germline ends. The CDR3 totals 15 residues. CDR1 SGHDT and CDR2 YYEEEE come from the germline V gene. The DNA for the CDR3 is TGTGCCAGCCGGAGCCAGGGGAGGGGAGACACTGAAGCTTTCTTT. It translates to CASRSQGRGDTEAFF.

The V call is TRBV28, the J call TRBJ1-5; D may be TRBD1 (5 bases). V lost 2 bases and J lost 0, with 14 bases in between. Germline V gene data show CDR1 as MDHEN and CDR2 as SYDVKM. This CDR3 contains 17 residues. The CDR3 nucleotides read TGTGCCAGCAGTTTAGGGGCCATAGGTTATAGCAATCAGCCCCAGCATTTT. Translating it yields CASSLGAIGYSNQPQHF.